The 8 T cell receptor beta chains listed next were all sequenced from one sample in a study of Graves' ophthalmopathy and Graves' hyperthyroidism. CDR3 regions of TCR beta were amplified from RNA transcripts. First-round RT-PCR with HTBI primers preceded a second-round multiplex PCR. TCRdb used MiXCR to reprocess the multiplex PCR reads, holding one entry per CDR3 protein. The repertoire consists of about 410,000 distinct CDR3 sequences, with about 16% occurring once and the leading ten covering roughly 1.4%. The sample taken for sequencing was peripheral blood. The receptors were gathered from a woman under 30 with Graves' ophthalmopathy.

The V and J genes are TRBV6-1 and TRBJ1-6; D may be TRBD1 (5 bases). The germline CDR1 and CDR2 sequences are MNHNS and SASEGT. This CDR3 spans 15 amino acids. Trimming took 7 bases from V and 6 from J, leaving 16 bases between them. CDR3 loop: CASNRSGKGNSPLHF. CDR3 DNA sequence: TGTGCCAGCAACAGGTCTGGGAAGGGTAATTCACCCCTCCACTTT.

This clonotype was counted ten times or more. Here the CDR3 reads CASSYLPGGYEQYF. The CDR3 nucleotides read TGTGCCAGCAGCTATCTACCAGGGGGCTACGAGCAGTACTTC. The chain has TRBV9 and TRBJ2-7; 7 positions match TRBD1. With V trimmed by 4 bases and J by 3 bases, 7 bases remained unmatched. Germline V lookup: CDR1 SGDLS, CDR2 YYNGEE. The CDR3 runs 14 residues.

This clonotype occurred many times. The V call is TRBV10-3, the J call TRBJ2-5, with 11 bases lining up with TRBD2. With 11 bases clipped from V and 3 bases from J, the junction kept 8 bases outside the gene matches. CDR1 ENHRY and CDR2 SYGVKD come from the germline V gene. The CDR3 is 14 amino acids. The CDR3 reads CALRLAGTKETQYF. The CDR3 nucleotides read TGTGCCTTACGACTAGCGGGGACAAAAGAGACCCAGTACTTC.

This clonotype was recorded many times. The chain carries TRBV20-1 and TRBJ2-7; a weak D match, TRBD2 (5 bases). With 0 bases removed from V and 1 base from J, the gap between germline ends came to 7 bases. Germline CDR1 is DFQATT and CDR2 is SNEGSKA (reference sequence). This CDR3 is built from 13 residues. This chain's CDR3 is CSAREPGSYEQYF. Written as DNA, the CDR3 is TGCAGTGCTAGAGAACCGGGATCCTACGAGCAGTACTTC.

This clonotype was counted at least ten times. This chain joins TRBV6-2 or TRBV6-3 and TRBJ2-2; D gene uncertain. V was trimmed by 5 bases and J by 8 bases, leaving 12 bases between them. The CDR3 contains 13 residues. Germline V gene lookup returns CDR1 MNHEY and CDR2 SVGEGT. CDR3 in DNA: TGTGCCAGCAGTCCCAACCCCGCGGGGGAGCTGTTTTTT. This gives the protein CASSPNPAGELFF.

This clonotype was seen at least ten times. As DNA, the CDR3 is TGTGCCAGCAGCGTAGCCGGGACTTATGGAAACACCATATATTTT. Its translation is CASSVAGTYGNTIYF. The chain links TRBV9 to TRBJ1-3; TRBD1 is a possible D gene (5 bases). Trimming took off 0 bases at V and 3 bases at J, with 10 bases between the two ends. Germline V gene lookup returns CDR1 SGDLS and CDR2 YYNGEE. This CDR3 is 15 amino acids long.

This clonotype was seen many times. This chain connects TRBV10-3 to TRBJ2-5; 11 bases are a match to TRBD2. This CDR3 comprises 14 residues. The V and J ends lost 7 bases and 5 bases, in that order; junction bases with no gene match: 6. Germline V gene data show CDR1 as ENHRY and CDR2 as SYGVKD. The CDR3 sequence: CAINSGRARETQYF. CDR3 DNA sequence: TGTGCCATCAATAGCGGGAGGGCCAGGGAGACCCAGTACTTC.

This clonotype was counted at least ten times. Being one base from a much bigger clone, this may be a read error. The genes are TRBV6-2 or TRBV6-3 and TRBJ2-7; TRBD2 aligns across 11 bases. Germline loops: CDR1 MNHEY, CDR2 SVGEGT. This CDR3 comprises 15 residues. The V gene end was trimmed by 2 bases and the J gene end by 6 bases; junction bases not matched to a gene: 6. CDR3 sequence: CASSYTSGGPCEQYF. The CDR3 region has the DNA TGTGCCAGCAGTTACACTAGCGGGGGACCCTGCGAGCAGTACTTC.